Presented here are 5 T cell receptor beta chains from one specimen sequenced in a study of T-cell reconstitution after alpha-beta-depleted transplantation in children (dated by TCRdb to the mid-2010s). The intended sense of this specimen's treatment or condition label: allogeneic hematopoietic cell transplantation with graft depleted of TCRalphabeta T cells and CD19 B cells. The method was PCR. Sequencing relied on an Illumina HiSeq 2500. Molecular barcoding was employed in the preparation of TCR libraries, with unique molecular identifiers being used to normalize TCRbeta repertoire quantification. Starting from the raw public reads, TCRdb applied fastp trimming at Q25, assembled clones with MiXCR and retained in-frame beta chains. Each CDR3 protein appears once, grouped with its most common genes and DNA. This sample holds 700,000 to 850,000 distinct CDR3 sequences; around 15% were observed only once. The leading ten clones occupy around 5% of the sample.

The source material was PBMCs, mostly from graft donor cells, sampled 360 days after TCRalphabeta/CD19-depleted stem cell transplant. All receptors derive from a male patient younger than 18 who had a stem cell transplant for acute lymphoblastic leukemia, so the T cells may come from the graft donor.

This clonotype appeared a few times. The rearrangement joins TRBV13 to TRBJ2-6; tentative D call: TRBD1 (6 bases). V shed 5 bases and J shed 3 bases, with 14 bases lying between them. The CDR3 contains 16 residues. CDR1 is PRHDT, CDR2 FYEKMQ, per germline (reference sequence). The CDR3: CASSRQVGIGANVLTF. As DNA, the CDR3 is TGTGCCAGCAGCCGACAGGTCGGGATTGGGGCCAACGTCCTGACTTTC.

This clonotype has more than one count but fewer than ten. The chain is built from TRBV18 and TRBJ2-4, with 9 bases matching TRBD1. Germline CDR1 and CDR2: KGHSH and LQKENI. V trimming: 2 bases; J trimming: 6 bases; junction bases outside the gene matches: 8. The CDR3 sequence is 16 residues long. The CDR3 is CASSPGTGMRRNIQYF. For the CDR3, the DNA is TGTGCCAGCTCACCAGGGACAGGGATGAGGCGAAACATTCAGTACTTC.

V usage is TRBV4-2 and J usage is TRBJ2-1; 11 nucleotides line up with TRBD2. This CDR3 comprises 17 residues. V lost 0 bases and J lost 9; bases outside the gene matches: 10. The germline V gene has CDR1 LGHNA and CDR2 YNFKEQ. The chain's CDR3 is CASSQERPGLAEFEQFF. CDR3 nucleotides: TGTGCCAGCAGCCAAGAGAGGCCGGGACTAGCGGAGTTTGAGCAGTTCTTC.

The rearrangement joins TRBV11-2 to TRBJ1-3, with D possibly being TRBD1 (6 bases). The CDR3 loop spans 16 amino acids. Germline assignment: CDR1 SGHAT and CDR2 FQNNGV. The V end was cut by 2 bases, the J end by 4 bases, with 15 bases between. The CDR3 spells CASSLQGTTTGNTIYF. The CDR3 coding sequence is TGTGCCAGCAGCTTACAGGGGACTACCACGGGAAACACCATATATTTT.

This clonotype was recorded a few times. The chain uses TRBV4-2 and TRBJ2-1; tentatively, D is TRBD2 (6 bases). Germline assignment: CDR1 LGHNA and CDR2 YNFKEQ. This CDR3 comprises 18 residues. Trimming cost V 3 bases and J 4 bases, with 22 bases left between them. The CDR3 reads CASSQGLSGTTRYNEQFF. CDR3 nucleotide sequence: TGTGCCAGCAGCCAGGGACTTTCCGGGACCACCAGGTACAATGAGCAGTTCTTC.